The clone carrying this T cell receptor beta chain was seen just once. In the study's own analysis: From reference gene primer amplification, estimates of nucleated cell counts were derived. Clones were read by immunoSEQ multiplex PCR, and TCRdb kept only the in-frame ones, dropping some. V, J and clone size are taken as reported in that table, and D and trimming were inferred from the DNA itself. The sample holds about 160,000 clones, 81% seen once. The source of the sample is a study of blood T cell repertoires in COVID-19. Losses at the gene ends were 1 base for V and 7 bases for J; bases not matched to a gene: 9. The CDR3 sequence is 16 residues long. The germline V gene encodes CDR1 SGHDN and CDR2 FVKESK.

The receptor was derived from a man in his sixties with active or convalescent COVID-19. The sample taken for sequencing was peripheral blood. This chain uses TRBV14 with TRBJ2-4; TRBD1 agrees at 8 bases. CDR3 residues: CASSQGAGGIGNIQYF. Here the CDR3 DNA reads TGTGCCAGCAGCCAAGGGGCAGGGGGCATTGGGAACATTCAGTACTTC.